This T cell receptor (beta chain) appears in the sequencing data of a study of blood T cell repertoires in COVID-19. Looking at the study overall: Sites across the United States, Italy and Spain contributed samples from acute and convalescent COVID-19. From T cells, B-cell-depleted T cells, or PBMCs came the material, which was cDNA or gDNA.

In the study's own analysis: Amplification with reference gene primers provided the estimates of nucleated cell counts. This table comes from immunoSEQ multiplex PCR, and its TCRdb copy is limited to in-frame clones, with some not included. V and J calls and clone size are copied from that table; D and trimming were computed from the DNA. This sample has some 320,000 clones; about 89% occur once, and the top ten carry around 7.8%. Sample: peripheral blood. The TCR originated in a woman aged 45 to 65 who had recovered from COVID-19.

The CDR3, as DNA: TGTGCCAGTACGAGGGCGGCCTCGGGGGACTATGGCTACACCTTC. It specifies CASTRAASGDYGYTF. The chain uses TRBV19 and TRBJ1-2; possible D gene TRBD1, 5 bases. CDR3 length: 15 residues. The V gene's germline CDR1 is LNHDA and CDR2 SQIVND (reference sequence). V dropped 7 bases and J dropped 3 bases, with 18 bases sitting between them.